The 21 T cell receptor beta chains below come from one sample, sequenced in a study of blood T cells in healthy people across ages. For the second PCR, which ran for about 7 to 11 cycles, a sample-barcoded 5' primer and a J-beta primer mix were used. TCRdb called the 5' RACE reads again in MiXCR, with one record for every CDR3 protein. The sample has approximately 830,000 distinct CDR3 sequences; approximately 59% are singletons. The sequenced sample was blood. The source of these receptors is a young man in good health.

This CDR3 reads CASSGYNSPLHF. CDR3 DNA sequence: TGTGCCAGCAGCGGCTATAATTCACCCCTCCACTTT. This chain links TRBV9 with TRBJ1-6; D is unclear. Trimming took 3 bases from V and 3 from J, leaving 1 base between them. CDR3 length equals 12 residues. CDR1 is SGDLS and CDR2 is YYNGEE in the germline V gene.

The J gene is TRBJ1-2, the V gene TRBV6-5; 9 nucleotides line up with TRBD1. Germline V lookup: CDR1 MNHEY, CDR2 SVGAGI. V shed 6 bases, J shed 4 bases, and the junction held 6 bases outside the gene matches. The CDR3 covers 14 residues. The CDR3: CASSLQGAAYGYTF. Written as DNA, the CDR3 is TGTGCCAGCAGCTTACAGGGGGCTGCCTATGGCTACACCTTC.

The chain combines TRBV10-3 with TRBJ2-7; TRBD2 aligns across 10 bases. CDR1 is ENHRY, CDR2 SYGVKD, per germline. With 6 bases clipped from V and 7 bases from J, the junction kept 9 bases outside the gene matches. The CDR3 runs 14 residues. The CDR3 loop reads CAISLTSGVTEQYF. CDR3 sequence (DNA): TGTGCCATCAGCCTCACTAGCGGGGTAACGGAGCAGTACTTC.

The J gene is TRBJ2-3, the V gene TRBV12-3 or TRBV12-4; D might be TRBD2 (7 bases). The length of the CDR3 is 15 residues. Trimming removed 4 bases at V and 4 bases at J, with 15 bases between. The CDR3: CASSSLAGAADTQYF. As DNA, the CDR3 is TGTGCCAGCAGTTCCCTTGCGGGGGCTGCAGATACGCAGTATTTT.

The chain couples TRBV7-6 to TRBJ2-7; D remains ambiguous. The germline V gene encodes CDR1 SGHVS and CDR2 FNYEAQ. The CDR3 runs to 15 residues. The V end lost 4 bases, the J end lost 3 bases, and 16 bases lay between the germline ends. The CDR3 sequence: CASSSSGTPHYEQYF. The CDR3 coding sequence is TGTGCCAGCAGCTCCTCAGGAACTCCGCACTACGAGCAGTACTTC.

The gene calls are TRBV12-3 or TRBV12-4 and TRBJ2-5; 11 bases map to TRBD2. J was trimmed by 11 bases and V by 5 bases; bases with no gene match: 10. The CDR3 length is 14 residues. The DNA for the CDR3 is TGTGCCAGCAGTAGCGGGACTAGCGGACCGGAGCAGTACTTC. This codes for CASSSGTSGPEQYF.

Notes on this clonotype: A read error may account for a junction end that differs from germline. Here the CDR3 reads CACRPDPGNTEAFF. CDR3 coding DNA: TGTGCCTGCAGACCAGACCCCGGGAACACTGAAGCTTTCTTT. The V gene is TRBV12-3 or TRBV12-4, the J gene TRBJ1-1; D not resolved. The CDR3 is made up of 14 amino acids.

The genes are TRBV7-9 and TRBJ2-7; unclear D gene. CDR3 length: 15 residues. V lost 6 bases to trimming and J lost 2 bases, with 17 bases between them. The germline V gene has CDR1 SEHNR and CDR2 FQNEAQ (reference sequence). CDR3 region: CASSTKERPTYEQYF. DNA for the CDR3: TGTGCCAGCAGTACAAAAGAAAGGCCTACCTACGAGCAGTACTTC.

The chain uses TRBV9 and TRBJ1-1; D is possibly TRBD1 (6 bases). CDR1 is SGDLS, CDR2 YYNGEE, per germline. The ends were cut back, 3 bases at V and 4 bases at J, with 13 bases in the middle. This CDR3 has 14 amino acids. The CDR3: CASSGGGWSTEAFF. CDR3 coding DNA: TGTGCCAGCAGCGGGGGGGGCTGGAGCACTGAAGCTTTCTTT.

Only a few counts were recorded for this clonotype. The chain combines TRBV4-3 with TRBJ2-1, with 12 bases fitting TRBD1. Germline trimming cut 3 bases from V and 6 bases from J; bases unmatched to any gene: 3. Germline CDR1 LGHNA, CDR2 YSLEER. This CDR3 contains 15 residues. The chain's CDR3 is CASSQGTGGSNEQFF. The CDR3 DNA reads TGCGCCAGCAGCCAGGGGACAGGGGGCTCCAATGAGCAGTTCTTC.

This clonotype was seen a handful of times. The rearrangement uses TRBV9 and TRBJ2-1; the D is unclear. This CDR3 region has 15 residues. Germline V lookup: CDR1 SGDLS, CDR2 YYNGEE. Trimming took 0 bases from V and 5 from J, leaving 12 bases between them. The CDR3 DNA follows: TGTGCCAGCAGCGTAGGAGTCACGTCGGACAATGAGCAGTTCTTC. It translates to CASSVGVTSDNEQFF.

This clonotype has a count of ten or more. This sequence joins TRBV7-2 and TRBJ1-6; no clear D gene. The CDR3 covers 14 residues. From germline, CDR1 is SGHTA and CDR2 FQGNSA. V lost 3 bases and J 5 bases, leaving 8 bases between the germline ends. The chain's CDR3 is CASSLTYNNSPLHF. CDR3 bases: TGTGCCAGCAGCTTGACATATAATAATTCACCCCTCCACTTT.

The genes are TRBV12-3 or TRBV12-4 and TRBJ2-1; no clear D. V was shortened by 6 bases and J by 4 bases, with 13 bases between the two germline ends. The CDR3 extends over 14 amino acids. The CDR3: CASRLSNAYNEQFF. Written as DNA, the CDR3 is TGTGCCAGCAGACTCTCGAATGCATACAATGAGCAGTTCTTC.

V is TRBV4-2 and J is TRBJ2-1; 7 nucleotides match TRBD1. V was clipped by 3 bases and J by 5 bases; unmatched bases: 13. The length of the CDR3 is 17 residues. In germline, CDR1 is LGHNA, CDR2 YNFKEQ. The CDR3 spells CASSHNWDSSTDNEQFF. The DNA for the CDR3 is TGTGCCAGCAGCCACAACTGGGACAGTTCTACCGACAATGAGCAGTTCTTC.

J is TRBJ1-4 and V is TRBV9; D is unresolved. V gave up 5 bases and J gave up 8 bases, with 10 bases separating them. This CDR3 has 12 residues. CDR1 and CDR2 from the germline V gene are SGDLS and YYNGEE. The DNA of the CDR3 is TGTGCCAGCAGGGACCCAGAAGAAAAACTGTTTTTT. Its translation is CASRDPEEKLFF.

The DNA of the CDR3 is TGTGCCAGCAGCCCCGGGGGACACTACAATGAGCAGTACTTC. It yields the protein CASSPGGHYNEQYF. J is TRBJ2-7 and V is TRBV9; possibly TRBD1 or TRBD2 for D (6 bases each). The V end was cut by 4 bases, the J end by 7 bases, with 18 bases between. The CDR3 loop spans 14 amino acids. Germline assignment: CDR1 SGDLS and CDR2 YYNGEE.

The CDR3 reads CATRQGNTDTQYF. The CDR3, as DNA: TGTGCCACCCGACAAGGCAACACAGATACGCAGTATTTT. This chain connects TRBV28 to TRBJ2-3; no definite D call. Trimming took off 10 bases at V and 2 bases at J, with 13 bases between the two ends. CDR3 size: 13 residues. CDR1 is MDHEN and CDR2 is SYDVKM in the germline V gene.

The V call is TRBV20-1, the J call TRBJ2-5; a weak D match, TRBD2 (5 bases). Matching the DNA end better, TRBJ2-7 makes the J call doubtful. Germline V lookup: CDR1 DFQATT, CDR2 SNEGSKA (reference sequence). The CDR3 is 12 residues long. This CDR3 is CSVGRGTYEQYF. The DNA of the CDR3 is TGCAGTGTAGGGAGAGGGACCTACGAGCAGTACTTC.

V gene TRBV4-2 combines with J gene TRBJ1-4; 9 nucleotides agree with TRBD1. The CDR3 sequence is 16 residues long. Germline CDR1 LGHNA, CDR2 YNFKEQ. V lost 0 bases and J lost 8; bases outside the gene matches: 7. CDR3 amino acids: CASSQEAGQGEEKLFF. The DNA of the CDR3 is TGTGCCAGCAGCCAAGAAGCGGGACAGGGTGAAGAAAAACTGTTTTTT.

CDR3 sequence reads: CASSDGPGEFF. The CDR3 DNA follows: TGTGCCAGCAGTGACGGCCCAGGGGAGTTCTTC. The chain has TRBV2 and TRBJ2-1; D is possibly TRBD1 (6 bases). The CDR3 has 11 amino acids. Germline V CDR1 and CDR2: SNHLY, FYNNEI. Trimming took off 3 bases at V and 14 bases at J, with 11 bases between the two ends.

The CDR3 spells CAVYRVVNTEAFF. CDR3 DNA: TGTGCCGTATACAGGGTTGTGAACACTGAAGCTTTCTTT. J is TRBJ1-1 and V is TRBV12-3 or TRBV12-4, with TRBD1 as a possible D gene (6 bases). Deletions cut 11 bases from V and 0 bases from J, with 13 bases between. The CDR3 length is 13 residues.